Presented here are 6 T cell receptor beta chains from one specimen sequenced in a study of blood T cell repertoires in COVID-19. Produced via immunoSEQ multiplex PCR; TCRdb's table is partial and in-frame only. The sample has some 200,000 clones, 84% seen once. Source material: peripheral blood. The receptor set was obtained from a woman of 80 years or more with COVID-19, enrolled during active disease.

The chain combines TRBV10-3 with TRBJ1-1, with D unresolved. The CDR3 has 12 residues. Trimming shortened V by 5 bases and J by 2 bases, and 6 bases separated the two germline ends. The germline gives CDR1 ENHRY, CDR2 SYGVKD. CDR3 residues: CAISRSNTEAFF. The CDR3 DNA is TGTGCCATCAGTCGGTCCAACACTGAAGCTTTCTTT.

The rearrangement links TRBV5-1 to TRBJ1-1; 7 positions match TRBD1. Germline CDR1 SGHRS, CDR2 YFSETQ. Unmatched junction bases numbered 8, after V lost 5 bases and J lost 4 bases. The CDR3 runs to 14 residues. The CDR3 is CASSNRGQATEAFF. The DNA for the CDR3 is TGCGCCAGCAGTAACCGTGGACAGGCCACTGAAGCTTTCTTT.

This rearrangement joins TRBV7-3 to TRBJ2-1, with TRBD2 as a possible D gene (5 bases). In germline, CDR1 is SGHTA, CDR2 FQGTGA. The CDR3 sequence is 13 residues long. With 1 base removed from V and 8 bases from J, the gap between germline ends came to 9 bases. CDR3 sequence (DNA): TGTGCCAGCAGCTTAAGCGGGTCCCATGAGCAGTTCTTC. Translating gives CASSLSGSHEQFF.

The chain joins TRBV6-5 to TRBJ2-7; 9 positions agree with TRBD1. The V segment lost 5 bases and the J segment 6 bases; nucleotides outside the gene matches: 11. The germline gives CDR1 MNHEY, CDR2 SVGAGI. The CDR3 length is 15 residues. CDR3 loop: CASSRMGQGNGEQYF. In DNA, the CDR3 is TGTGCCAGCAGTCGTATGGGACAGGGTAATGGCGAGCAGTACTTC.

This clone turned up a few times. This chain uses TRBV5-1 with TRBJ2-3; 8 positions match TRBD2. The CDR3 is 15 residues long. The J segment lost 9 bases and the V segment lost 5 bases, leaving 14 bases of the junction unmatched. Germline CDR1 and CDR2: SGHRS and YFSETQ. CDR3: CASSPRQGSGGTQYF. In DNA form, the CDR3 reads TGCGCCAGCAGTCCGCGTCAGGGTTCGGGAGGGACGCAGTATTTT. Based on the CDR3 plus reference TRBV5-1 and TRBJ2-3, the full variable domain is KAGVTQTPRYLIKTRGQQVTLSCSPISGHRSVSWYQQTPGQGLQFLFEYFSETQRNKGNFPGRFSGRQFSNSRSEMNVSTLELGDSALYLCASSPRQGSGGTQYFGPGTRLTVL.

This rearrangement joins TRBV18 to TRBJ2-1, with a weak D call TRBD2 (5 bases). V lost 0 bases to trimming and J lost 6 bases, with 9 bases between them. The germline V gene encodes CDR1 KGHSH and CDR2 LQKENI. The CDR3 runs 14 residues. The DNA for the CDR3 is TGTGCCAGCTCACCACCGGCTAGCAGCAATGAGCAGTTCTTC. Translation gives CASSPPASSNEQFF.